This TCR beta chain emerged from a study of T cell responses to AZD1222 COVID-19 vaccine. Study-level points and caveats: Regions left unmutated in variants are reportedly the target of nearly half of spike-specific TCRs.

Second doses at about 4 or about 12 weeks were pooled. The protocol was immunoSEQ multiplex PCR, while the TCRdb copy is restricted to in-frame clones and leaves out a portion. The sample lists roughly 120,000 clones, 88% occurring once. The trim removed 0 bases at V and 0 bases at J, leaving 12 bases unmatched. The CDR3 runs to 19 residues. CDR1 is SGHDN, CDR2 FVKESK, per germline. On this clone: Its matching antigen is unknown.

Sequences were derived from peripheral blood, sampled 28 days after the second AZD1222 dose. The chain carries TRBV14 and TRBJ2-5; 8 bases fit TRBD2. The sequence derives from an adult who received the AZD1222 COVID-19 vaccine. The CDR3 nucleotides read TGTGCCAGCAGCCAAGACAGAGCGGGAGAGGCTCCGTACCAAGAGACCCAGTACTTC. Translating gives CASSQDRAGEAPYQETQYF.